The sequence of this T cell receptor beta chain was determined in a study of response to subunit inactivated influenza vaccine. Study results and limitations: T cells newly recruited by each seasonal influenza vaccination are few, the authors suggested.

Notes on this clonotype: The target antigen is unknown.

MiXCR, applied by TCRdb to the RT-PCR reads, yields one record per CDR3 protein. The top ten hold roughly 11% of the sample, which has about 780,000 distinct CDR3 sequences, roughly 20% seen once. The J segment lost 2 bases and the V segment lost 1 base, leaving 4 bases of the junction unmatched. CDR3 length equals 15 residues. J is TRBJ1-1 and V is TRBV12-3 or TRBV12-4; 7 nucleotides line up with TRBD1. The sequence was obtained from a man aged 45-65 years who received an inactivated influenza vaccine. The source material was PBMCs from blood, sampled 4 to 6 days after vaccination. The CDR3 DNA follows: TGTGCCAGCAGTTTAGTAGGGACAGTAAACACTGAAGCTTTCTTT. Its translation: CASSLVGTVNTEAFF.